The entry below gives a single T cell receptor (beta chain) sequence along with its context. CDR1 is WSHSY and CDR2 is SAAADI in the germline V gene. This CDR3 region has 16 residues. With 8 bases removed from V and 1 base from J, the gap between germline ends came to 17 bases. Profiling relied on immunoSEQ multiplex PCR, and the TCRdb table lists in-frame clones only, not all of them. The data show 250,000 to 300,000 clones, about 88% seen once. These data originate in a study of blood T cell repertoires in COVID-19. This sequence joins TRBV10-2 and TRBJ2-2; TRBD1 might be the D (6 bases). The sample comprised PBMCs or T cells enriched from blood (not recorded which). The sequence was obtained from a woman aged 55 to 70 in a cohort exposed to, infected with or recovered from COVID-19 (not recorded which). For the CDR3, the DNA is TGCGCCAGCCTGTTCGTACAGGGAAAGAACACCGGGGAGCTGTTTTTT. Protein sequence: CASLFVQGKNTGELFF.